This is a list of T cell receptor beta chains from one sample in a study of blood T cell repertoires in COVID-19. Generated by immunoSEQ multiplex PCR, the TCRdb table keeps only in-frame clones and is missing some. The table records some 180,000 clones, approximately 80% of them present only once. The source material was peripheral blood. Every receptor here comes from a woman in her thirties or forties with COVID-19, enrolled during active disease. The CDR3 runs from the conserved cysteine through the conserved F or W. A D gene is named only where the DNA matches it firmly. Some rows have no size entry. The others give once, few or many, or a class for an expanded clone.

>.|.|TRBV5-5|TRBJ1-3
CASSLLAFSGNTIYF
TGTGCCAGCAGTTTGCTGGCATTCTCTGGAAACACCATATATTTT
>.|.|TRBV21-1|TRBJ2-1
CASSNILRAGRKYNEQFF
TGTGCCAGCAGCAATATTTTGAGAGCGGGACGGAAATACAATGAGCAGTTCTTC
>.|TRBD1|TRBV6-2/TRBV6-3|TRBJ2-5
CASSSVDRGETQYF
TGTGCCAGCAGTTCCGTCGACAGGGGAGAGACCCAGTACTTC
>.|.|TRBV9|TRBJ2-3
CASSPIGVSDTQYF
TGTGCCAGCAGCCCCATAGGAGTATCAGATACGCAGTATTTT
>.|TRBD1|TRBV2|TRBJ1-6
CASSETGGDSPLHF
TGTGCCAGCAGTGAAACAGGGGGAGATTCACCCCTCCACTTT
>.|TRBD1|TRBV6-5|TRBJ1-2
CASSTGGRDYTF
TGTGCCAGCAGTACAGGGGGCCGTGACTACACCTTC
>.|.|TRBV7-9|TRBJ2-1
CASRDGLFPSTSNNEQFF
TGTGCCAGCAGAGACGGACTCTTCCCTAGCACCTCGAACAATGAGCAGTTCTTC
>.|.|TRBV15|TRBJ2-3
CATSKGGARMTDTQYF
TGTGCCACCAGCAAAGGGGGGGCCCGGATGACAGATACGCAGTATTTT
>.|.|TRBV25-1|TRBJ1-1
CATSIGRVTEAFF
TGTGCCACTTCGATAGGGCGGGTCACTGAAGCTTTCTTT
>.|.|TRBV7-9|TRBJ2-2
CASRRSTENTGELFF
TGTGCCAGCAGGAGATCGACAGAGAACACCGGGGAGCTGTTTTTT
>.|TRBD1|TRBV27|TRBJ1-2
CASQKDRGYGYTF
TGTGCCAGCCAAAAGGACAGGGGCTATGGCTACACCTTC
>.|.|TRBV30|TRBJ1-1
CAWSALGGAMNTEAFF
TGTGCCTGGAGTGCCCTGGGGGGGGCAATGAACACTGAAGCTTTCTTT
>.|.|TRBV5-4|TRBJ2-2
CASSFDRSVGELFF
TGTGCCAGCAGCTTTGACAGGTCGGTCGGGGAGCTGTTTTTT
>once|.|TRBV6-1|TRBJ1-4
CASSERHTGNVLFF
TGTGCCAGCAGTGAGCGTCACACGGGGAATGTACTGTTTTTT
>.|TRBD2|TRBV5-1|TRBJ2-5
CASSPQTSGSSKTQYF
TGCGCCAGCAGCCCCCAGACTAGCGGGAGTTCCAAGACCCAGTACTTC
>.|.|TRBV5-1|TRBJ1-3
CASNKGDGNTIYF
TGCGCCAGCAACAAGGGGGATGGAAACACCATATATTTT
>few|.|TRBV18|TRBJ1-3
CASSRDRDTIYF
TGTGCCAGCTCACGTGATCGGGACACCATATATTTT
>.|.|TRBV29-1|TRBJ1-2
CSVELRQVGYGYTF
TGCAGCGTTGAATTGAGACAGGTGGGGTATGGCTACACCTTC
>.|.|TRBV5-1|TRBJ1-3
CASRYISSGNTIYF
TGCGCCAGCAGATACATCAGCTCTGGAAACACCATATATTTT
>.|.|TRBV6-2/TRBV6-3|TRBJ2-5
CASSNSMETQYF
TGTGCCAGCAGCAATAGTATGGAGACCCAGTACTTC
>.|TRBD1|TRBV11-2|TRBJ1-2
CASSEHWTGSDGYTF
TGTGCCAGCAGCGAACATTGGACAGGGTCGGATGGCTACACCTTC
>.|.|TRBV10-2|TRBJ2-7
CATSGGYEQYF
TGCGCCACTAGTGGTGGGTACGAGCAGTACTTC
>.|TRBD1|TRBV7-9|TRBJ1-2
CASSLEGQIANYGYTF
TGTGCCAGCAGCCTAGAGGGACAGATAGCTAACTATGGCTACACCTTC
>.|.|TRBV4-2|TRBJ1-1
CASSQDVEVGTEAFF
TGTGCCAGCAGCCAAGATGTGGAGGTAGGCACTGAAGCTTTCTTT
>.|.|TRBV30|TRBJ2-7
CAFRRRVSSYEQYF
TGTGCCTTCCGGAGGAGGGTGAGCTCCTACGAGCAGTACTTC
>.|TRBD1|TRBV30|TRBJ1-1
CAWSVQGDTEAFF
TGTGCCTGGAGTGTACAGGGGGACACTGAAGCTTTCTTT
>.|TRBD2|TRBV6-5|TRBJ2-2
CASTSGALGTGELFF
TGTGCCAGCACCAGCGGGGCCCTGGGTACCGGGGAGCTGTTTTTT
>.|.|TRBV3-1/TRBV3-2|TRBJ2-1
CASSQDRISYNEQFF
TGTGCCAGCAGCCAAGATAGAATCTCCTACAATGAGCAGTTCTTC
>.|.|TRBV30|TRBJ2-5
CAWSVSTVSETQYF
TGTGCCTGGAGTGTATCCACAGTTTCAGAGACCCAGTACTTC
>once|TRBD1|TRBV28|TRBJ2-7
CASRTQGREQYF
TGTGCCAGCAGGACACAGGGGCGGGAGCAGTACTTC
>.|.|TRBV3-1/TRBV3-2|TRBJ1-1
CASSPGPPGGGSEAFF
TGTGCCAGCAGCCCCGGGCCACCCGGGGGAGGGTCTGAAGCTTTCTTT
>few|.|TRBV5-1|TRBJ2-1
CASSLATVADYNEQFF
TGCGCCAGCAGCTTGGCCACGGTAGCGGATTACAATGAGCAGTTCTTC
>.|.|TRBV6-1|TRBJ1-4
CASSDLSGRLNEKLFF
TGTGCCAGCAGTGACCTCTCGGGTCGGCTCAATGAAAAACTGTTTTTT
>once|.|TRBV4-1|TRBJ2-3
CASSQGYGGSDTQYF
TGCGCCAGCAGCCAGGGCTATGGGGGCTCAGATACGCAGTATTTT
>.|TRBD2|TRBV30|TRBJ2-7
CAWSLPGLAGGAQYF
TGTGCCTGGAGTCTCCCCGGACTAGCGGGAGGGGCGCAGTACTTC
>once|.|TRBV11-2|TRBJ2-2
CASSPGTLGGELFF
TGTGCCAGCAGCCCCGGGACTCTTGGCGGGGAGCTGTTTTTT
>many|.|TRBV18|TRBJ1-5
CASSPSGDPYSNQPQHF
TGTGCCAGCTCACCATCGGGGGACCCGTATAGCAATCAGCCCCAGCATTTT
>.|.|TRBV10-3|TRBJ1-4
CAISESGVRNEKLFF
TGTGCCATCAGTGAGAGCGGGGTTCGAAATGAAAAACTGTTTTTT
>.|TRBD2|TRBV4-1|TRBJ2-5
CASSPGGAWETQYF
TGCGCCAGCAGCCCCGGGGGGGCCTGGGAGACCCAGTACTTC
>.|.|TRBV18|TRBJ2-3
CASSPSRSLSTDTQYF
TGTGCCAGCTCACCAAGTCGGTCCCTCAGCACAGATACGCAGTATTTT
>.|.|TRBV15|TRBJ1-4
CATSTGNNEKLFF
TGTGCCACCAGCACAGGGAATAATGAAAAACTGTTTTTT
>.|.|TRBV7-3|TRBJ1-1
CASSPPRVGGAEAFF
TGTGCCAGCAGCCCTCCGAGGGTTGGGGGGGCTGAAGCTTTCTTT
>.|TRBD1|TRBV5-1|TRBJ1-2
CASSLGRRQGTNYGYTF
TGCGCCAGCAGCTTGGGCAGGAGACAGGGTACTAACTATGGCTACACCTTC
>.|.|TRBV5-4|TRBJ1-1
CAIQLQGRVTEAFF
TGTGCCATCCAGCTCCAGGGGCGTGTTACTGAAGCTTTCTTT
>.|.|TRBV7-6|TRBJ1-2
CASSLGRYGYTF
TGTGCCAGCAGCTTAGGGAGATATGGCTACACCTTC
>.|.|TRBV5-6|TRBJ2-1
CASSLPASYNEQFF
TGTGCCAGCAGCTTGCCTGCTAGTTACAATGAGCAGTTCTTC
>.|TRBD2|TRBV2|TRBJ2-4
CASSDYGTSKNIQYF
TGTGCCAGCAGTGACTATGGGACTAGCAAAAACATTCAGTACTTC
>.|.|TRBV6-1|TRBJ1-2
CASSEGRTLYGYTF
TGTGCCAGCAGTGAAGGGCGGACACTCTATGGCTACACCTTC
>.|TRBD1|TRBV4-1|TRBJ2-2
CASSRDRVTGELFF
TGCGCCAGCAGTCGGGACAGGGTGACCGGGGAGCTGTTTTTT
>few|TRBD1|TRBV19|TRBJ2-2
CATSTGVGTGELFF
TGTGCCACTTCGACAGGGGTAGGCACCGGGGAGCTGTTTTTT
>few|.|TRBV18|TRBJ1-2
CASSPPNKGEYTF
TGTGCCAGCTCACCACCGAACAAAGGGGAATACACCTTC
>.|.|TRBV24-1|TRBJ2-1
CATSDGAGDEQFF
TGTGCCACCAGTGATGGGGCCGGAGATGAGCAGTTCTTC
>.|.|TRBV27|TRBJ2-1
CASSLDRDTQQFF
TGTGCCAGCAGTTTAGACCGGGACACCCAGCAGTTCTTC
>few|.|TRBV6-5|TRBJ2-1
CASSYSNGGVGNEQFF
TGTGCCAGCAGTTACTCGAACGGGGGAGTAGGTAATGAGCAGTTCTTC
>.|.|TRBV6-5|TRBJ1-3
CASRERLPGNTIYF
TGTGCCAGCAGAGAGCGACTTCCTGGAAACACCATATATTTT